A selection of T cell receptor beta chains follows, all from one sample in a study of cytomegalovirus exposure and HLA in healthy donors. TCRdb keeps only in-frame clones here, not all; method: immunoSEQ multiplex PCR. The data show 100,000 to 150,000 clones, approximately 89% seen once. The sequenced sample was PBMCs. The origin of the receptors is a woman aged 18-29 years in good health and CMV-seronegative. Both conserved end residues are part of each CDR3. Each record gives: clone size, D gene, V gene, J gene, CDR3 protein, CDR3 DNA. D genes are given only for firm matches. Expanded clones get a size class; other rows say once, few or many, or leave the size out.

size: NA
D: NA
V: TRBV18
J: TRBJ2-2
CDR3: CASSPPGPTGELFF
DNA: TGTGCCAGCTCACCACCGGGCCCTACCGGGGAGCTGTTTTTT

size: NA
D: TRBD1
V: TRBV7-9
J: TRBJ1-2
CDR3: CASSVVGTGGEGYTF
DNA: TGTGCCAGCAGCGTTGTCGGGACAGGGGGCGAAGGCTACACCTTC

size: NA
D: TRBD2
V: TRBV4-3
J: TRBJ2-1
CDR3: CASSQELAGPSTYNEQFF
DNA: TGCGCCAGCAGCCAAGAGCTAGCGGGACCATCAACCTACAATGAGCAGTTCTTC

size: NA
D: NA
V: TRBV19
J: TRBJ1-5
CDR3: CASGQGMGQPQHF
DNA: TGTGCCAGTGGGCAGGGTATGGGTCAGCCCCAGCATTTT

size: once
D: NA
V: TRBV5-1
J: TRBJ1-6
CDR3: CASSLDHRGSPLHF
DNA: TGCGCCAGCAGTCTGGACCATAGGGGTTCACCCCTCCACTTT

size: NA
D: TRBD1
V: TRBV7-6
J: TRBJ1-5
CDR3: CASSLGAGGANQPQHF
DNA: TGTGCCAGCAGCTTAGGGGCAGGGGGCGCGAATCAGCCCCAGCATTTT

size: NA
D: NA
V: TRBV2
J: TRBJ1-2
CDR3: CASSDPDSDYGYTF
DNA: TGTGCCAGCAGTGACCCGGACAGTGACTATGGCTACACCTTC

size: once
D: NA
V: TRBV9
J: TRBJ2-1
CDR3: CASSVGAGTYNEQFF
DNA: TGTGCCAGCAGCGTAGGGGCGGGAACCTACAATGAGCAGTTCTTC

size: NA
D: TRBD1
V: TRBV29-1
J: TRBJ1-2
CDR3: CSAEGRGRNYGYTF
DNA: TGCAGCGCCGAGGGCAGGGGGCGTAACTATGGCTACACCTTC

size: NA
D: NA
V: TRBV30
J: TRBJ2-1
CDR3: CAWSVVSARQAQFF
DNA: TGTGCCTGGAGTGTTGTATCGGCCCGTCAGGCGCAGTTCTTC

size: once
D: NA
V: TRBV7-6
J: TRBJ2-2
CDR3: CASSPGVGTGELFF
DNA: TGTGCCAGCAGTCCAGGGGTGGGAACCGGGGAGCTGTTTTTT

size: NA
D: NA
V: TRBV19
J: TRBJ2-4
CDR3: CASSIDRGWLNNIQYF
DNA: TGTGCCAGTAGTATAGATCGGGGGTGGCTAAACAACATTCAGTACTTC

size: NA
D: TRBD2
V: TRBV6-5
J: TRBJ2-1
CDR3: CASSYTGTRTKVEQFF
DNA: TGTGCCAGCAGTTACACCGGGACTAGAACGAAGGTAGAGCAGTTCTTC

size: NA
D: TRBD2
V: TRBV7-9
J: TRBJ2-4
CDR3: CASSLTRDYPQYF
DNA: TGTGCCAGCAGCTTAACAAGGGACTACCCTCAGTACTTC

size: NA
D: NA
V: TRBV28
J: TRBJ1-4
CDR3: CASSSTVLNEKLFF
DNA: TGTGCCAGTAGTTCGACAGTCCTTAATGAAAAACTGTTTTTT

size: NA
D: NA
V: TRBV28
J: TRBJ1-5
CDR3: CASSSDQPQHF
DNA: TGTGCCAGCAGTTCAGATCAGCCCCAGCATTTT

size: NA
D: NA
V: TRBV5-1
J: TRBJ2-1
CDR3: CASSLGSGDEQFF
DNA: TGCGCCAGCAGCTTGGGCAGCGGTGATGAGCAGTTCTTC

size: NA
D: NA
V: TRBV27
J: TRBJ1-5
CDR3: CASSSTFTETSNQPQHF
DNA: TGTGCCAGCAGTTCTACTTTTACAGAGACTAGCAATCAGCCCCAGCATTTT

size: NA
D: NA
V: TRBV28
J: TRBJ2-7
CDR3: CASSLDLFGSEQYF
DNA: TGTGCCAGCAGTTTAGATCTTTTTGGGAGCGAGCAGTACTTC

size: NA
D: NA
V: TRBV19
J: TRBJ2-3
CDR3: CASSPQGTQDTDTQYF
DNA: TGTGCCAGTAGTCCCCAGGGGACACAAGACACAGATACGCAGTATTTT

size: NA
D: NA
V: TRBV19
J: TRBJ1-1
CDR3: CASSIAGKNTEAFF
DNA: TGTGCCAGTAGTATCGCAGGGAAGAACACTGAAGCTTTCTTT

size: NA
D: NA
V: TRBV6-1
J: TRBJ1-2
CDR3: CASSEEGRDFNYGYTF
DNA: TGTGCCAGCAGTGAAGAAGGCCGGGACTTCAACTATGGCTACACCTTC

size: NA
D: TRBD1
V: TRBV6-5
J: TRBJ2-7
CDR3: CASRSDRGNYEQYF
DNA: TGTGCCAGCAGGAGCGACAGGGGAAACTACGAGCAGTACTTC

size: NA
D: NA
V: TRBV7-9
J: TRBJ2-2
CDR3: CASSSPPADTNTGELFF
DNA: TGTGCCAGCAGCTCCCCCCCAGCGGATACAAACACCGGGGAGCTGTTTTTT

size: NA
D: NA
V: TRBV2
J: TRBJ2-1
CDR3: CASSAQGAEQFF
DNA: TGTGCCAGCAGTGCGCAGGGTGCTGAGCAGTTCTTC

size: NA
D: NA
V: TRBV27
J: TRBJ2-3
CDR3: CASSDQGPSGTQYF
DNA: TGTGCCAGCAGTGATCAGGGGCCCTCAGGTACGCAGTATTTT

size: NA
D: NA
V: TRBV19
J: TRBJ2-4
CDR3: CASSPTHLARIQYF
DNA: TGTGCCAGTAGCCCGACCCATCTAGCGCGCATTCAGTACTTC

size: few
D: TRBD2
V: TRBV28
J: TRBJ2-1
CDR3: CASSPRGLAAYNEQFF
DNA: TGTGCCAGCAGTCCCAGAGGGCTAGCGGCATACAATGAGCAGTTCTTC

size: NA
D: NA
V: TRBV18
J: TRBJ2-1
CDR3: CASSPPARVDGNEQFF
DNA: TGTGCCAGCTCACCACCTGCGAGGGTGGATGGCAATGAGCAGTTCTTC

size: few
D: TRBD1
V: TRBV2
J: TRBJ1-1
CDR3: CASSGQGMNTEAFF
DNA: TGTGCCAGCAGTGGACAGGGGATGAACACTGAAGCTTTCTTT